This TCR beta chain was observed in a study of blood T cell repertoires in COVID-19. Study background: Collection of acute and convalescent COVID-19 samples took place in the United States, Italy and Spain. T cells, B-cell-depleted T cells, or PBMCs supplied cDNA or gDNA.

V was trimmed by 7 bases and J by 5 bases, leaving 18 bases between them. Germline CDR1 reads MNHEY; CDR2 reads SVGAGI. The CDR3 consists of 15 residues. As handled by the study authors: Reference gene primer amplification gave nucleated cell count estimates. The repertoire was sequenced with immunoSEQ multiplex PCR; TCRdb's copy has only in-frame clones and lacks some. For V, J and clone size, that table is used; D and trimming come from the DNA. The table records more than 85,000 clones, 75% of them present only once. This sequence was found in a woman between 50 and 59 years old with acute or convalescent COVID-19. The chain joins TRBV6-5 to TRBJ1-5, with unresolved D. The source material was peripheral blood. CDR3 sequence reads: CASIPSGGLHQPQHF. The DNA of the CDR3 is TGTGCCAGCATCCCATCGGGAGGGTTGCATCAGCCCCAGCATTTT.